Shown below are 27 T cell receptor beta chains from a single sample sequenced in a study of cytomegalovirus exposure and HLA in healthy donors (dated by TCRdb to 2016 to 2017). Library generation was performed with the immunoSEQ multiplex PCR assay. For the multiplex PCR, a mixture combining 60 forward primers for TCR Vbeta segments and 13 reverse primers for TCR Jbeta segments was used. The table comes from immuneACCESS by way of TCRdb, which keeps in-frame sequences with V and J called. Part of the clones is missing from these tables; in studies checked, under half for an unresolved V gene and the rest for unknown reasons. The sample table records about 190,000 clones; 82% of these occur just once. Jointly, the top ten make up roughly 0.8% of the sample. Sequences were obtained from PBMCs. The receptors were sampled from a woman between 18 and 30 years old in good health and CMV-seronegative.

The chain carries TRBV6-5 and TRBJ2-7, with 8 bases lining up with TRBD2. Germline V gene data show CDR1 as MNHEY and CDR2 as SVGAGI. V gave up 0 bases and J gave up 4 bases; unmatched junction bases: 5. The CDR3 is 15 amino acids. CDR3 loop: CASSYSITSGYEQYF. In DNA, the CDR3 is TGTGCCAGCAGTTACTCGATTACTAGCGGTTACGAGCAGTACTTC.

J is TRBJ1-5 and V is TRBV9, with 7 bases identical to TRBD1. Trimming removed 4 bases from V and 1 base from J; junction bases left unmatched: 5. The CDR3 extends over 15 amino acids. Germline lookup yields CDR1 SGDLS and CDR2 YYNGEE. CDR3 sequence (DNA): TGTGCCAGCAGCCGATCAGGGGGGAGCAATCAGCCCCAGCATTTT. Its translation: CASSRSGGSNQPQHF.

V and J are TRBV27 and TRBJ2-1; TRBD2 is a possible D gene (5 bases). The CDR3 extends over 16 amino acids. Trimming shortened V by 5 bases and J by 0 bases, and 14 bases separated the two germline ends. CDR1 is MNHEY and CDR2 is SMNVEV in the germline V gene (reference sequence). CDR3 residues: CASSLRTDSSYNEQFF. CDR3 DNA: TGTGCCAGCAGTCTACGGACGGACTCCTCCTACAATGAGCAGTTCTTC.

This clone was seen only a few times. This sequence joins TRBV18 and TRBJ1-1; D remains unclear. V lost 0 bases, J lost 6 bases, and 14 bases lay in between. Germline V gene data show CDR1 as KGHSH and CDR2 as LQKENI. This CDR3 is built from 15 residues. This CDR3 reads CASSPPGIVRSEAFF. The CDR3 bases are TGTGCCAGCTCACCACCTGGAATCGTCAGGTCTGAAGCTTTCTTT.

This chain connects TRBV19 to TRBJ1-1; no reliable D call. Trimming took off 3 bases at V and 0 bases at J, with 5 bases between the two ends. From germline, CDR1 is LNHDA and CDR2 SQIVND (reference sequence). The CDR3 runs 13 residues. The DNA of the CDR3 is TGTGCCAGTAGTATCTACCTGAACACTGAAGCTTTCTTT. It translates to CASSIYLNTEAFF.

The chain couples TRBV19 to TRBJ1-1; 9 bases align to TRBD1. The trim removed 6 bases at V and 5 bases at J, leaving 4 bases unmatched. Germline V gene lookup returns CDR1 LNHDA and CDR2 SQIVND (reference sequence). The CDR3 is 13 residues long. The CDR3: CASSLGTGTEAFF. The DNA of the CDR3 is TGTGCCAGTAGCCTTGGGACAGGGACTGAAGCTTTCTTT.

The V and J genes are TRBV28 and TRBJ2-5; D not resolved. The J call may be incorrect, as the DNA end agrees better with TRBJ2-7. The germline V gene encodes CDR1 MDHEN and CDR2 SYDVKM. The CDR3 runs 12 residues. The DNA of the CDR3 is TGTGCCAGCAGCTCGTACTCCTACGAGCAGTACTTC. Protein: CASSSYSYEQYF.

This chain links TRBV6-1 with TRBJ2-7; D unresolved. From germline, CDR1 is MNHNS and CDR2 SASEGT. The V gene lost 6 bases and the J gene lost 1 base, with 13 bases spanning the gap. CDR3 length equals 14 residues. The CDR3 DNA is TGTGCCAGCAGGGTCGGAGACGATTCCTACGAGCAGTACTTC. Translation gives CASRVGDDSYEQYF.

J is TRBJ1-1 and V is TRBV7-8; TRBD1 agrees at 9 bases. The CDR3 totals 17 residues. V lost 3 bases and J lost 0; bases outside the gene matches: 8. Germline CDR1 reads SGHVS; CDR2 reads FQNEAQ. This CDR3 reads CASSFDRGINMNTEAFF. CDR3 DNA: TGTGCCAGCAGCTTCGACAGGGGGATCAACATGAACACTGAAGCTTTCTTT. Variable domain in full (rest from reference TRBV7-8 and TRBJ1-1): GAGVSQSPRYKVAKRGQDVALRCDPISGHVSLFWYQQALGQGPEFLTYFQNEAQLDKSGLPSDRFFAERPEGSVSTLKIQRTQQEDSAVYLCASSFDRGINMNTEAFFGQGTRLTVV.

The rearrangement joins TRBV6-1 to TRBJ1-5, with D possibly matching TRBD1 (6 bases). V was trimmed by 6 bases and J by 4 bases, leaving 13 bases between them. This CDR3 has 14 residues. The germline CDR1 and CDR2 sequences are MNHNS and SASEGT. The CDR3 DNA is TGTGCCAGCAGCGGGAACGACAGGAATCAGCCCCAGCATTTT. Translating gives CASSGNDRNQPQHF.

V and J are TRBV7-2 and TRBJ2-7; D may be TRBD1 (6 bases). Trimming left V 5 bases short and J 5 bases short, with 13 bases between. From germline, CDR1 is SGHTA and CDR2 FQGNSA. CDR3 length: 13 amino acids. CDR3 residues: CASSQGHLNEQYF. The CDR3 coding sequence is TGTGCCAGCAGCCAGGGGCACCTGAACGAGCAGTACTTC.

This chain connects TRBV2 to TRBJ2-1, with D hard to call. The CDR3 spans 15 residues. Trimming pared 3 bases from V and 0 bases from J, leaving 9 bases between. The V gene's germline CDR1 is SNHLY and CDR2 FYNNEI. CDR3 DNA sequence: TGTGCCAGCAGTGACGGCGGATACTCCTACAATGAGCAGTTCTTC. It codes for CASSDGGYSYNEQFF.

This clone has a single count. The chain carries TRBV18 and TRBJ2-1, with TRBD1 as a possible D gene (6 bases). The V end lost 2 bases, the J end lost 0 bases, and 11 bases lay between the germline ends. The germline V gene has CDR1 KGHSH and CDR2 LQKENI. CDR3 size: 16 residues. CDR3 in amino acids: CASSPTGRGSYNEQFF. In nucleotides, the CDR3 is TGTGCCAGCTCACCAACCGGCAGGGGCTCCTACAATGAGCAGTTCTTC.

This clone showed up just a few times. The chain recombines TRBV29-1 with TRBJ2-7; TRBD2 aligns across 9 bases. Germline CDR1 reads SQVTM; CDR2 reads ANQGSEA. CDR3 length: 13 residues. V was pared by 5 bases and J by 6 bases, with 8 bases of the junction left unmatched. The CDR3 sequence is CSVRRGGVLEQYF. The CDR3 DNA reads TGCAGCGTTAGGCGGGGGGGAGTGCTCGAGCAGTACTTC.

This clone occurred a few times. This CDR3 is CASSESGGAWEKLFF. CDR3 nucleotides: TGTGCCAGCAGTGAAAGTGGTGGGGCCTGGGAAAAACTGTTTTTT. V usage is TRBV2 and J usage is TRBJ1-4; D is perhaps TRBD1 (5 bases). This CDR3 has 15 amino acids. V was trimmed by 2 bases and J by 8 bases, leaving 15 bases between them. Per germline, CDR1 SNHLY and CDR2 FYNNEI. Drawing the rest from reference TRBV2 and TRBJ1-4, the complete variable domain is EPEVTQTPSHQVTQMGQEVILRCVPISNHLYFYWYRQILGQKVEFLVSFYNNEISEKSEIFDDQFSVERPDGSNFTLKIRSTKLEDSAMYFCASSESGGAWEKLFFGSGTQLSVL.

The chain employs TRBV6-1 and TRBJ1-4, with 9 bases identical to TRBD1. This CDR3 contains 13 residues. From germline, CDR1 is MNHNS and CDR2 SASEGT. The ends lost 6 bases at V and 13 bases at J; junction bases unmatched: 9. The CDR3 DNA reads TGTGCCAGCAGGGACAGGGGATTTGGGATACTGTTTTTT. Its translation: CASRDRGFGILFF.

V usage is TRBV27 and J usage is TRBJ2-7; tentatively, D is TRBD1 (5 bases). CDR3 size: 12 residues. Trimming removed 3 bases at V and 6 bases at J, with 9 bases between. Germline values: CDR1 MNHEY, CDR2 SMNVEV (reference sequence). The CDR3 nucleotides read TGTGCCAGCAGTTTCAAGGGGATCGAGCAGTACTTC. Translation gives CASSFKGIEQYF.

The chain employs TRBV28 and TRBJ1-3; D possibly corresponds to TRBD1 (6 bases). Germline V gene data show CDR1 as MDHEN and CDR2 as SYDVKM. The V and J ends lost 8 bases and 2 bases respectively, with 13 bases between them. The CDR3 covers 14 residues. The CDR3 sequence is CASGKGDTGNTIYF. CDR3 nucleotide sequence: TGTGCCAGCGGAAAAGGGGACACTGGAAACACCATATATTTT.

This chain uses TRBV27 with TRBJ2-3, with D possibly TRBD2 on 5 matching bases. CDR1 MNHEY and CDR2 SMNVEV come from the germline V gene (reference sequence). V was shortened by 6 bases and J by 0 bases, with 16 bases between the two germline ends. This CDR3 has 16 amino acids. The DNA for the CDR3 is TGTGCCAGCAGGTCGGCGGACTTCGCTAGCACAGATACGCAGTATTTT. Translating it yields CASRSADFASTDTQYF.

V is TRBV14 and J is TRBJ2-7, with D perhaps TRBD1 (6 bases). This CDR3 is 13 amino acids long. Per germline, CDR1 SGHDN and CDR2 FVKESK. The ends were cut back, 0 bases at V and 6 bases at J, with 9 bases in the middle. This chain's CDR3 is CASSQDFRGEQYF. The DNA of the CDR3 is TGTGCCAGCAGCCAAGATTTCAGGGGCGAGCAGTACTTC.

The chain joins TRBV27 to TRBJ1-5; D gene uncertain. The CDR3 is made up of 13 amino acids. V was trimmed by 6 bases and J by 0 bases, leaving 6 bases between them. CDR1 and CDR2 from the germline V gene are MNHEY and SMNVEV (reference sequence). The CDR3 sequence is CASSAYSNQPQHF. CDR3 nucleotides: TGTGCCAGCAGCGCCTATAGCAATCAGCCCCAGCATTTT.

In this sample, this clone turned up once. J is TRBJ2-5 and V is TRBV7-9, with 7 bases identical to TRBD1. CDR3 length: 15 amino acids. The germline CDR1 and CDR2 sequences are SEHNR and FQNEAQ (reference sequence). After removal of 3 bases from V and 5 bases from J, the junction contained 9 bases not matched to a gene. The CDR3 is CASSLGQQSKETQYF. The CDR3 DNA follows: TGTGCCAGCAGCTTGGGACAGCAAAGTAAGGAGACCCAGTACTTC.

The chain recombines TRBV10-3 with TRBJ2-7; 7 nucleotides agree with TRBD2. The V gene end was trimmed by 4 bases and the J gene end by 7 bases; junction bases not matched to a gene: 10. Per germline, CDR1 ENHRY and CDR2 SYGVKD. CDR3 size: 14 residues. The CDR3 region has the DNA TGTGCCATCAGTGGCCGTGGCGGGAGTTTAGAGCAGTACTTC. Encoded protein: CAISGRGGSLEQYF.

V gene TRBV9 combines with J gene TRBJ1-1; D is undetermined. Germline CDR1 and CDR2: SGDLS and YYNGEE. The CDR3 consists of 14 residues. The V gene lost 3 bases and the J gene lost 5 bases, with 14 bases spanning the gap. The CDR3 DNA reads TGTGCCAGCAGCGAGGAGGGCGCGTGGACTGAAGCTTTCTTT. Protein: CASSEEGAWTEAFF.

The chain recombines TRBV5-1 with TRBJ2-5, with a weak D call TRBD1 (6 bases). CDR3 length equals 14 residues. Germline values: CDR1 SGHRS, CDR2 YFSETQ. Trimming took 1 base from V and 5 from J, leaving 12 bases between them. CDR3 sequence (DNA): TGCGCCAGCAGCTTGATACTGACAGGCGAGACCCAGTACTTC. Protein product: CASSLILTGETQYF.

The CDR3 nucleotides are TGTGCCAGCAGCCAAGGACTAGCGGGGTACCAATCAGATACGCAGTATTTT. This sequence encodes CASSQGLAGYQSDTQYF. The rearrangement uses TRBV7-8 and TRBJ2-3; 12 bases map to TRBD2. Germline CDR1 reads SGHVS; CDR2 reads FQNEAQ. This CDR3 comprises 17 residues. The trim removed 5 bases at V and 4 bases at J, leaving 10 bases unmatched. The full variable domain, in which reference TRBV7-8 and TRBJ2-3 provide the parts outside the CDR3, is GAGVSQSPRYKVAKRGQDVALRCDPISGHVSLFWYQQALGQGPEFLTYFQNEAQLDKSGLPSDRFFAERPEGSVSTLKIQRTQQEDSAVYLCASSQGLAGYQSDTQYFGPGTRLTVL.

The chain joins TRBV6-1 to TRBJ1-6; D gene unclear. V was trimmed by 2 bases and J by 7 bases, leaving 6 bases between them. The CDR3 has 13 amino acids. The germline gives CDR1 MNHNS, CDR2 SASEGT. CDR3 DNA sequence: TGTGCCAGCAGTGAAACTTACAATTCACCCCTCCACTTT. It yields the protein CASSETYNSPLHF.